Following are 10 T cell receptor beta chains from one sample sequenced in a study of T-cell reconstitution after alpha-beta-depleted transplantation in children. The TCRbeta library incorporated unique molecular identifiers. TCRdb fed the PCR reads into MiXCR, producing one record per CDR3 protein. The data show 700,000 to 950,000 distinct CDR3 sequences, with approximately 15% seen just once and roughly 5% held by the top ten. Specimen: PBMCs, mostly from graft donor cells, collected 360 days after TCRalphabeta/CD19-depleted stem cell transplant. These receptors all stem from a male patient under 18 who had a stem cell transplant for acute lymphoblastic leukemia, so the T cells may come from the graft donor.

Ten or more counts support this clonotype. This chain links TRBV5-1 with TRBJ1-1; D remains unclear. Trimming stripped 4 bases from V and 1 base from J, with 14 bases between. Germline CDR1 SGHRS, CDR2 YFSETQ. CDR3 size: 15 residues. CDR3 protein: CASSRAHITNTEAFF. In DNA form, the CDR3 reads TGCGCCAGCAGCCGGGCCCATATTACGAACACTGAAGCTTTCTTT.

This clonotype has a handful of counts. The CDR3 here is CASSKGGSSLSYEQYF. CDR3 coding DNA: TGTGCCAGCAGCAAAGGGGGGAGCAGCCTCTCCTACGAGCAGTACTTC. The gene calls are TRBV21-1 and TRBJ2-7; the listed D gene, TRBD1, was not tested against the DNA. TRBV21-1 constitutes a pseudogene. This CDR3 contains 16 residues.

This clonotype was counted at least ten times. The CDR3 bases are TGTGCCAGCAGCCCAGATAGGGCTGAAGCTTTCTTT. Translation gives CASSPDRAEAFF. This rearrangement joins TRBV4-2 to TRBJ1-1, with D unresolved. The V and J ends lost 4 bases and 6 bases respectively, with 9 bases between them. Germline CDR1 reads LGHNA; CDR2 reads YNFKEQ. This CDR3 region has 12 residues.

The gene calls are TRBV2 and TRBJ2-2; D unclear. The CDR3 spans 13 residues. V was trimmed by 0 bases and J by 5 bases, leaving 4 bases between them. Germline V gene data show CDR1 as SNHLY and CDR2 as FYNNEI. The DNA for the CDR3 is TGTGCCAGCAGTGAAGCAGAAACCGGGGAGCTGTTTTTT. Residues: CASSEAETGELFF.

The chain carries TRBV5-5 and TRBJ2-7; 8 bases fit TRBD1. Per germline, CDR1 SGHKS and CDR2 YYEKEE (reference sequence). V shed 5 bases, J shed 5 bases, and the junction held 12 bases outside the gene matches. The CDR3 extends over 15 amino acids. CDR3 DNA: TGTGCCAGCAGGGGACAGGCGACGGTATGGGACGAGCAGTACTTC. Translating gives CASRGQATVWDEQYF. The whole variable domain, remainder taken from reference TRBV5-5 and TRBJ2-7, is DAGVTQSPTHLIKTRGQQVTLRCSPISGHKSVSWYQQVLGQGPQFIFQYYEKEERGRGNFPDRFSARQFPNYSSELNVNALLLGDSALYLCASRGQATVWDEQYFGPGTRLTVT.

The rearrangement links TRBV5-1 to TRBJ1-1; D not resolved. The CDR3 extends over 15 amino acids. V was shortened by 0 bases and J by 3 bases, with 12 bases between the two germline ends. Germline CDR1 and CDR2: SGHRS and YFSETQ. The CDR3 spells CASSLAFRVDTEAFF. DNA for the CDR3: TGCGCCAGCAGCTTGGCATTTAGGGTTGACACTGAAGCTTTCTTT.

This clonotype was picked up a small number of times. This rearrangement joins TRBV5-5 to TRBJ2-3; D is perhaps TRBD2 (5 bases). Looked up from germline, CDR1 is SGHKS and CDR2 is YYEKEE (reference sequence). Trimming cost V 2 bases and J 6 bases, with 13 bases left between them. This CDR3 is built from 14 residues. CDR3 region: CASSFRTSADTQYF. In DNA, the CDR3 is TGTGCCAGCAGCTTTAGGACTTCCGCCGATACGCAGTATTTT.

This clonotype showed up just a few times. The chain is built from TRBV6-2 or TRBV6-3 and TRBJ2-5; either TRBD1 or TRBD2 may fit D (6 bases each). CDR1 MNHEY and CDR2 SVGEGT come from the germline V gene. Trimming removed 11 bases from V and 1 base from J, with 14 bases in between. The CDR3 spans 13 residues. The CDR3: CACRGQFQETQYF. CDR3 DNA: TGTGCCTGTCGGGGGCAGTTCCAAGAGACCCAGTACTTC.

Many counts were recorded for this clonotype. The chain couples TRBV29-1 to TRBJ2-7, with TRBD2 as a possible D gene (5 bases). The germline CDR1 and CDR2 sequences are SQVTM and ANQGSEA. This CDR3 spans 16 amino acids. Deletions cut 4 bases from V and 0 bases from J, with 19 bases between. The CDR3 protein is CSVGYSGGRISYEQYF. The CDR3 coding sequence is TGCAGCGTTGGGTACAGTGGAGGCCGAATCTCCTACGAGCAGTACTTC.

The V and J genes are TRBV9 and TRBJ2-1, with a tentative D call TRBD2 (5 bases). CDR3 length: 14 residues. V lost 6 bases, J lost 3 bases, and 13 bases lay in between. Germline CDR1 and CDR2: SGDLS and YYNGEE. CDR3 amino acids: CASNEGSRYNEQFF. The CDR3 DNA reads as TGTGCCAGCAACGAGGGTAGCCGCTACAATGAGCAGTTCTTC. Full variable domain (missing parts from reference TRBV9 and TRBJ2-1): DSGVTQTPKHLITATGQRVTLRCSPRSGDLSVYWYQQSLDQGLQFLIQYYNGEERAKGNILERFSAQQFPDLHSELNLSSLELGDSALYFCASNEGSRYNEQFFGPGTRLTVL.